This TCR beta chain is from a study of patients and donors after allogeneic stem cell transplantation. One entry per CDR3 protein results from TCRdb running MiXCR on the RT-PCR reads. The sample has about 960,000 distinct CDR3 sequences, about a sixth seen once. The CDR3 sequence is 16 residues long. Trimming cost V 5 bases and J 6 bases; bases outside gene matches: 10. Germline-derived CDR1 and CDR2 are SGHAT and FQDESV (reference sequence). The sample taken for sequencing was blood, either unsorted or a sorted T cell fraction (not recorded which). V is TRBV11-1 and J is TRBJ2-1; 10 nucleotides line up with TRBD2. This receptor was identified in a human donor who was either an allogeneic HSCT recipient or a stem cell or donor lymphocyte infusion donor (not recorded which). It is not recorded whose cells these are; they may come from a transplant donor. The CDR3 nucleotides read TGTGCCAGCAGCCAGGTGGGCCTAGCGGGAGTCAATGAGCAGTTCTTC. It codes for CASSQVGLAGVNEQFF.